Below are 8 T cell receptor beta chains sequenced from a single sample in a study of blood T cells in healthy people across ages. With a J-beta primer mix and a sample-barcoded 5' primer, a second PCR ran 7 to 11 cycles. TCRdb re-derived calls from the 5' RACE reads in MiXCR, one entry per CDR3 protein. In the table there are some 700,000 distinct CDR3 sequences, over 20% of which are singletons. Sequenced material: blood. These receptor sequences come from a man aged 65-85 years in good health.

The chain employs TRBV6-6 and TRBJ2-5; 12 bases fit TRBD1. The J call is uncertain, as TRBJ2-7 better fits the DNA end. CDR3 size: 15 residues. Germline V gene data show CDR1 as MNHNY and CDR2 as SVGAGI (reference sequence). The CDR3 here is CASTRGTGGLYEQYF. DNA of the CDR3: TGTGCCAGCACCCGCGGGACAGGGGGCTTGTACGAGCAGTACTTC.

The rearrangement uses TRBV18 and TRBJ1-2; 9 bases are a match to TRBD1. The length of the CDR3 is 16 residues. The V gene end was trimmed by 2 bases and the J gene end by 3 bases; junction bases not matched to a gene: 7. Germline CDR1 and CDR2: KGHSH and LQKENI. The CDR3 protein is CASSPNRGRIDYGYTF. CDR3 bases: TGTGCCAGCTCACCAAACAGGGGGCGCATCGACTATGGCTACACCTTC.

This clonotype has only a few counts. This chain connects TRBV11-2 to TRBJ2-1; D remains unclear. Per the germline V gene, CDR1 is SGHAT and CDR2 is FQNNGV. The ends were cut back, 0 bases at V and 8 bases at J, with 8 bases in the middle. CDR3 length: 13 amino acids. The CDR3 protein is CASSLELADEQFF. As DNA, the CDR3 is TGTGCCAGCAGCTTAGAGTTAGCCGATGAGCAGTTCTTC.

The genes are TRBV29-1 and TRBJ2-1; 9 bases are a match to TRBD2. V dropped 5 bases and J dropped 9; count of bases not matched to a gene: 17. CDR3 length: 16 residues. Germline assignment: CDR1 SQVTM and CDR2 ANQGSEA. In nucleotides, the CDR3 is TGCAGCGTTCGGAGAAACGGGCTAGCGGGACTTAGTGAGCAGTTCTTC. It yields the protein CSVRRNGLAGLSEQFF.

The count of this clonotype is one. One end of the junction varies from germline; a read error may be responsible. The CDR3 DNA follows: TGTGCCAGCAGCCAAGCTGATAAGAGGAGGGTCTTC. This codes for CASSQADKRRVF. The rearrangement joins TRBV14 to TRBJ2-5; tentative D call: TRBD2 (6 bases). The CDR3 has 12 residues. CDR1 and CDR2 from the germline V gene are SGHDN and FVKESK.

The rearrangement links TRBV5-1 to TRBJ1-1; 11 bases agree with TRBD1. The CDR3 is 15 residues long. Germline trimming cut 4 bases from V and 7 bases from J; bases unmatched to any gene: 9. Germline V gene lookup returns CDR1 SGHRS and CDR2 YFSETQ. Here the CDR3 DNA reads TGCGCCAGCAGCCCACTAGGACAGGGGGCTGATGAAGCTTTCTTT. This gives the protein CASSPLGQGADEAFF.

This clonotype appeared a few times. The V call is TRBV7-9, the J call TRBJ1-6, with 8 bases matching TRBD1. This CDR3 spans 15 amino acids. Germline V CDR1 and CDR2: SEHNR, FQNEAQ (reference sequence). V dropped 1 base and J dropped 9; count of bases not matched to a gene: 5. CDR3 region: CASSLGPGGLSPLHF. DNA of the CDR3: TGTGCCAGCAGCTTAGGCCCAGGGGGCCTTTCACCCCTCCACTTT.

The gene calls are TRBV12-3 or TRBV12-4 and TRBJ2-1; D is possibly TRBD1 (5 bases). The better agreement between TRBJ2-7 and the DNA end casts doubt on the J call. CDR3 length: 14 amino acids. The CDR3 sequence is CASSFDRIDYEQYF. The CDR3 DNA sequence: TGTGCCAGCAGTTTTGACAGAATAGACTACGAGCAGTACTTC.